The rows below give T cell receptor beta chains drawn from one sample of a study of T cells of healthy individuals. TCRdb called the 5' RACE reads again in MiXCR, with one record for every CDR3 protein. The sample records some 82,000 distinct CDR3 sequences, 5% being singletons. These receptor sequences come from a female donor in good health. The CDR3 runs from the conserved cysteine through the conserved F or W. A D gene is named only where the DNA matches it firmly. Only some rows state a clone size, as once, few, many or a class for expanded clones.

CSASREANYGYTF	TGCAGTGCTTCCAGGGAAGCTAACTATGGCTACACCTTC	many	TRBJ1-2	NA	TRBV20-1
CASSTRDRSQETQYF	TGTGCCAGTAGTACTAGGGACAGGAGCCAAGAGACCCAGTACTTC	NA	TRBJ2-5	TRBD1	TRBV19
CASSLGWGAEEKLFF	TGTGCCAGCAGCCTTGGATGGGGGGCGGAGGAAAAACTGTTTTTT	many	TRBJ1-4	NA	TRBV7-9
CASSARGTSGYNEQFF	TGTGCCAGCAGCGCTAGAGGGACTAGCGGTTACAATGAGCAGTTCTTC	many	TRBJ2-1	TRBD2	TRBV9
CASSGGTANQPQHF	TGTGCCAGCAGCGGAGGGACAGCCAATCAGCCCCAGCATTTT	NA	TRBJ1-5	TRBD1	TRBV5-8
CASSRRGGRYNSPLHF	TGTGCCAGCAGTCGTCGAGGTGGGCGATATAATTCACCCCTCCACTTT	many	TRBJ1-6	NA	TRBV28
CASSLSRRVWQPQHF	TGTGCCAGCAGTTTGTCCCGCAGGGTATGGCAGCCCCAGCATTTT	few	TRBJ1-5	NA	TRBV28
CASSFGGGRRSSEAFF	TGTGCCAGCAGTTTTGGGGGGGGCAGGAGATCTTCTGAAGCTTTCTTT	NA	TRBJ1-1	NA	TRBV6-6
CSAMRGIDTQYF	TGCAGTGCCATGAGGGGTATTGATACGCAGTATTTT	many	TRBJ2-3	NA	TRBV20-1
CSVFGQSSYNEQFF	TGCAGCGTTTTTGGGCAGAGCTCCTACAATGAGCAGTTCTTC	many	TRBJ2-1	NA	TRBV29-1
CASSLLADYKLFF	TGTGCCAGCAGTTTATTGGCGGACTACAAGCTGTTTTTT	many	TRBJ2-2	NA	TRBV28
CASSQDAAGGTDTQYF	TGCGCCAGCAGCCAAGATGCAGCGGGAGGCACAGATACGCAGTATTTT	few	TRBJ2-3	TRBD2	TRBV4-1
CASSIRENYGYTF	TGTGCCAGTAGTATTCGGGAGAACTATGGCTACACCTTC	few	TRBJ1-2	NA	TRBV19
CASSLPGQGATDTQYF	TGTGCCAGCAGCCTCCCGGGACAGGGGGCCACAGATACGCAGTATTTT	many	TRBJ2-3	TRBD1	TRBV3-1
CASSPYRGAYNEQFF	TGTGCCAGCAGTCCCTACAGGGGGGCATACAATGAGCAGTTCTTC	many	TRBJ2-1	TRBD1	TRBV6-2/TRBV6-3
CASSIFSGANVLTF	TGTGCCAGCAGTATCTTCTCTGGGGCCAACGTCCTGACTTTC	few	TRBJ2-6	NA	TRBV28
CASSQGRSETQYF	TGCGCCAGCAGCCAAGGGAGATCGGAGACCCAGTACTTC	few	TRBJ2-5	NA	TRBV4-3
CASSIDRNQPQHF	TGTGCCAGCAGCATTGACAGAAATCAGCCCCAGCATTTT	many	TRBJ1-5	NA	TRBV7-8
CASSRTGELTISGNTIYF	TGCGCCAGCAGCCGGACAGGGGAATTGACGATATCTGGAAACACCATATATTTT	NA	TRBJ1-3	TRBD1	TRBV4-1
CASSLATSGNTIYF	TGTGCCAGCAGCTTGGCCACATCTGGAAACACCATATATTTT	many	TRBJ1-3	NA	TRBV5-6
CASSLDRAQETQYF	TGTGCCAGCAGCTTGGACAGGGCCCAAGAGACCCAGTACTTC	few	TRBJ2-5	TRBD1	TRBV7-2
CASSYSTYAGEQYF	TGTGCCAGCAGTTACTCAACTTATGCTGGCGAGCAGTACTTC	many	TRBJ2-7	NA	TRBV6-6
CSATGPTVLYNEQFF	TGCAGTGCAACGGGACCGACAGTCCTCTACAATGAGCAGTTCTTC	many	TRBJ2-1	NA	TRBV20-1
CASSQEGTSGPGDTQYF	TGCGCCAGCAGCCAAGAAGGGACTAGCGGCCCGGGGGATACGCAGTATTTT	few	TRBJ2-3	TRBD2	TRBV4-3
CASSPPTGRGTEAFF	TGTGCCAGCAGCCCCCCGACAGGGAGAGGGACTGAAGCTTTCTTT	many	TRBJ1-1	TRBD1	TRBV12-3/TRBV12-4
CSVLRDISRYGYTF	TGCAGCGTTCTTAGGGACATTTCTCGCTATGGCTACACCTTC	few	TRBJ1-2	NA	TRBV29-1